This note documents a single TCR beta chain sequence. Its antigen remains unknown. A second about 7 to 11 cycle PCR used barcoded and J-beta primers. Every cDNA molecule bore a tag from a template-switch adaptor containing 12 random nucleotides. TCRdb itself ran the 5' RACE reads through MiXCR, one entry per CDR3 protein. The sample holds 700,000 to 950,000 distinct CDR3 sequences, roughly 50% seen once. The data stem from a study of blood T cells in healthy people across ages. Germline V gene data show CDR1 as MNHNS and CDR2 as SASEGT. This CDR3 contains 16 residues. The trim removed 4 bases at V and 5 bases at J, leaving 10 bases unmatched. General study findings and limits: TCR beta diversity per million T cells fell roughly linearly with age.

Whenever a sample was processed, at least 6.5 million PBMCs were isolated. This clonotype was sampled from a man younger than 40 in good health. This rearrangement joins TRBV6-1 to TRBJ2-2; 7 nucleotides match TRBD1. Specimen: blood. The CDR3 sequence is CASSVSLWTGTGELFF. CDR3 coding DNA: TGTGCCAGCAGTGTATCCTTGTGGACAGGAACCGGGGAGCTGTTTTTT.